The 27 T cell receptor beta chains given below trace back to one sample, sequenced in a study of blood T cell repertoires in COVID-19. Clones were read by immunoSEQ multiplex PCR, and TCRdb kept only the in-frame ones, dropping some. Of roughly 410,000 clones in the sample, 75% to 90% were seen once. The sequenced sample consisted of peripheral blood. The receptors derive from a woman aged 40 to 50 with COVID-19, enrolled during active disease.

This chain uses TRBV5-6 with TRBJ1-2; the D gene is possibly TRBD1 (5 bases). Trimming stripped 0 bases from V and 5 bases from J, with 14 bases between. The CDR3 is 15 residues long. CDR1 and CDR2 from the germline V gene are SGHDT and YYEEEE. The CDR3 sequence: CASSLVQGGWYGYTF. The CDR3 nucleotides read TGTGCCAGCAGCTTGGTGCAGGGTGGGTGGTATGGCTACACCTTC. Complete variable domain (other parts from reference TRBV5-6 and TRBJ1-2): DAGVTQSPTHLIKTRGQQVTLRCSPKSGHDTVSWYQQALGQGPQFIFQYYEEEERQRGNFPDRFSGHQFPNYSSELNVNALLLGDSALYLCASSLVQGGWYGYTFGSGTRLTVV.

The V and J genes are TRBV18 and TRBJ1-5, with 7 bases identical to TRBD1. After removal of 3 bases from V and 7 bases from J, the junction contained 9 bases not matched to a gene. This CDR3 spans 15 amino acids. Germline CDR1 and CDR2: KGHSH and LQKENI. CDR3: CASSPEQGWRQPQHF. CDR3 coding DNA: TGTGCCAGCTCACCCGAACAGGGGTGGAGACAGCCCCAGCATTTT. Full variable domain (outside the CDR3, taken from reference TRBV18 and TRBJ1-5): NAGVMQNPRHLVRRRGQEARLRCSPMKGHSHVYWYRQLPEEGLKFMVYLQKENIIDESGMPKERFSAEFPKEGPSILRIQQVVRGDSAAYFCASSPEQGWRQPQHFGDGTRLSIL.

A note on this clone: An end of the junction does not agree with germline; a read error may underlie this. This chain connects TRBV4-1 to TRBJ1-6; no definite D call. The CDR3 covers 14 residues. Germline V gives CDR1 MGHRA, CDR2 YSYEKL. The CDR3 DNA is TGCGCCAGCAGCCAAGTTCCCTATTATTCACCCCTCCACTTT. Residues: CASSQVPYYSPLHF.

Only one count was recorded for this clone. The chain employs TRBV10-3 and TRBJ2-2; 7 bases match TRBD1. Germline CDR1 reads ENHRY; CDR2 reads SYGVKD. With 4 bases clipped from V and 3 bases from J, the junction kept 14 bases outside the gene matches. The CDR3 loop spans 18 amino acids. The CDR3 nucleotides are TGTGCCATCAGTGCCTGGCTGAGGATCGACAGGGACACCGGGGAGCTGTTTTTT. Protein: CAISAWLRIDRDTGELFF.

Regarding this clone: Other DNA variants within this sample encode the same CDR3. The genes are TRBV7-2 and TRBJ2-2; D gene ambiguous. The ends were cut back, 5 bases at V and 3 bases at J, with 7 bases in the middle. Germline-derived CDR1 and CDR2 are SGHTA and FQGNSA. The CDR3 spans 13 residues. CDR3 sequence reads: CASSPQDTGELFF. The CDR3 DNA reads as TGTGCCAGCAGCCCCCAGGACACCGGGGAGCTGTTTTTT.

Here the CDR3 DNA reads TGCGCCAGCAGCTTTGGAGGAGTGGGCAATCAGCCCCAGCATTTT. Translating gives CASSFGGVGNQPQHF. The chain links TRBV5-1 to TRBJ1-5; no firm D call. Germline V CDR1 and CDR2: SGHRS, YFSETQ. Trimming shortened V by 2 bases and J by 2 bases, and 11 bases separated the two germline ends. This CDR3 spans 15 amino acids.

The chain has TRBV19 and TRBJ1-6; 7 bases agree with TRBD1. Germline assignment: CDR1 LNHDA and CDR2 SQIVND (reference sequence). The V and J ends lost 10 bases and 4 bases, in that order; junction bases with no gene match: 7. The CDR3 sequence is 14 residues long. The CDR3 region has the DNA TGTGCCACCGCCGGGACAGCTTATAATTCACCCCTCCACTTT. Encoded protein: CATAGTAYNSPLHF.

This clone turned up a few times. The CDR3 is CASSTDSYEQYF. Here the CDR3 DNA reads TGTGCCAGTAGTACCGACAGCTACGAGCAGTACTTC. This chain joins TRBV19 and TRBJ2-7, with TRBD1 as a possible D gene (5 bases). The CDR3 is made up of 12 amino acids. The germline V and J ends were trimmed by 4 bases and 3 bases, with 7 bases remaining between them. The germline CDR1 and CDR2 sequences are LNHDA and SQIVND (reference sequence).

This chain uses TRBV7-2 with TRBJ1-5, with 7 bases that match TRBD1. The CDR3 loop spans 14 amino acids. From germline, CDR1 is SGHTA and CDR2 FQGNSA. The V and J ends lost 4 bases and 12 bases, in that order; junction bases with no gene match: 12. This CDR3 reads CASSSSSSGGLQHF. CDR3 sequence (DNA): TGTGCCAGCAGCTCGTCTTCCTCAGGGGGACTCCAGCATTTT.

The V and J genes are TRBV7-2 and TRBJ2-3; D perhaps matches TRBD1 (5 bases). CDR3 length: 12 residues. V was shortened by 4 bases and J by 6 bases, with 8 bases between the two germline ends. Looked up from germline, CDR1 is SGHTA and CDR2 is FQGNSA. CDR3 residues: CASSSSGDTQYF. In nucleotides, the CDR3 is TGTGCCAGCAGCTCTTCAGGGGATACGCAGTATTTT. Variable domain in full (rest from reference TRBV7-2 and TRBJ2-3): GAGVSQSPSNKVTEKGKDVELRCDPISGHTALYWYRQSLGQGLEFLIYFQGNSAPDKSGLPSDRFSAERTGGSVSTLTIQRTQQEDSAVYLCASSSSGDTQYFGPGTRLTVL.

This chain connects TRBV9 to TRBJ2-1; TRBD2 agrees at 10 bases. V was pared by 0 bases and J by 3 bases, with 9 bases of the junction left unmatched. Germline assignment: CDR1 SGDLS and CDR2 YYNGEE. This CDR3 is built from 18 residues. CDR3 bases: TGTGCCAGCAGCGTAGCCCCTAGCGGGAGAAAACTCTACAATGAGCAGTTCTTC. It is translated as CASSVAPSGRKLYNEQFF.

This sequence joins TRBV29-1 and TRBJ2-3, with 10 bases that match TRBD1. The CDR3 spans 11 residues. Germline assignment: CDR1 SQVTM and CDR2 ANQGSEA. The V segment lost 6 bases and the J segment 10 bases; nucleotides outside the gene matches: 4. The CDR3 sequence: CSVGDRGSQYF. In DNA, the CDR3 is TGCAGCGTGGGGGACAGGGGCTCGCAGTATTTT.

Here the CDR3 reads CASSAQGTQYF. For the CDR3, the DNA is TGTGCCAGCAGCGCCCAGGGGACCCAGTACTTC. The chain links TRBV11-3 to TRBJ2-5; D is possibly TRBD1 (5 bases). V lost 5 bases to trimming and J lost 7 bases, with 8 bases between them. This CDR3 has 11 residues. From germline, CDR1 is SGHNT and CDR2 YENEEA.

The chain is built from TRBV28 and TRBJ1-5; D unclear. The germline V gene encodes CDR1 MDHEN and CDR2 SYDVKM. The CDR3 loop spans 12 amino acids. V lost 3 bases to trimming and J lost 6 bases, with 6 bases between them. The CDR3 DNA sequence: TGTGCCAGCAGTTTGAACTCTCAGCCCCAGCATTTT. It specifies CASSLNSQPQHF.

This CDR3 is CASSLSGTGELFF. The DNA of the CDR3 is TGTGCCAGCAGTTTGTCGGGAACCGGGGAGCTGTTTTTT. The V gene is TRBV28, the J gene TRBJ2-2, with D possibly TRBD2 on 5 matching bases. Germline loops: CDR1 MDHEN, CDR2 SYDVKM. CDR3 length equals 13 residues. V lost 3 bases, J lost 5 bases, and 7 bases lay in between.

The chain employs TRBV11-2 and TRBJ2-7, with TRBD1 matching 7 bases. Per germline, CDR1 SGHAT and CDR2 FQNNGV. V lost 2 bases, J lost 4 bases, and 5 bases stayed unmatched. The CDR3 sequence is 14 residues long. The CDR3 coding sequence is TGTGCCAGCAGCTTACAGGGGGTGTTTTACGAGCAGTACTTC. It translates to CASSLQGVFYEQYF. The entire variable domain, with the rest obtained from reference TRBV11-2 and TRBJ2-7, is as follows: EAGVAQSPRYKIIEKRQSVAFWCNPISGHATLYWYQQILGQGPKLLIQFQNNGVVDDSQLPKDRFSAERLKGVDSTLKIQPAKLEDSAVYLCASSLQGVFYEQYFGPGTRLTVT.

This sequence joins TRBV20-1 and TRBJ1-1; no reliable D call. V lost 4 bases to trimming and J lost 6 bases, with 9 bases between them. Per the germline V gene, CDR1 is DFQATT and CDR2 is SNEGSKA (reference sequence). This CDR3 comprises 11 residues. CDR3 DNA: TGCAGTGCTAATCCGAGGGCTGAAGCTTTCTTT. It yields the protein CSANPRAEAFF.

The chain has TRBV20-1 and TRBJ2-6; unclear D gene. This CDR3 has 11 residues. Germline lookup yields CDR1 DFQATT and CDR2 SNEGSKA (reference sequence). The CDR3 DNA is TGCATCGGCTCTGGGGCCAACGTCCTGACTTTC. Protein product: CIGSGANVLTF.

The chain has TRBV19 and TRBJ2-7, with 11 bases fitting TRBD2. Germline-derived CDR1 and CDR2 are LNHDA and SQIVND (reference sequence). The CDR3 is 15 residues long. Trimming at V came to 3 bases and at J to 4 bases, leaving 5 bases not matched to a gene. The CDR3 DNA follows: TGTGCCAGTAGTATTGCCGGGACTAGCGGATACGAGCAGTACTTC. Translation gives CASSIAGTSGYEQYF. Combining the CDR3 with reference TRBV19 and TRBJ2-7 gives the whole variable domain DGGITQSPKYLFRKEGQNVTLSCEQNLNHDAMYWYRQDPGQGLRLIYYSQIVNDFQKGDIAEGYSVSREKKESFPLTVTSAQKNPTAFYLCASSIAGTSGYEQYFGPGTRLTVT.

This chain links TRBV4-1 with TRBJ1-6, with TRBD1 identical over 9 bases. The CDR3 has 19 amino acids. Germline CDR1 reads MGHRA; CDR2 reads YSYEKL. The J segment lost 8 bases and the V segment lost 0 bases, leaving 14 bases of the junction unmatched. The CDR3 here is CASSQDARQGVGLYSPLHF. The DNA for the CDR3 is TGCGCCAGCAGCCAAGATGCGAGACAGGGGGTAGGATTGTATTCACCCCTCCACTTT.

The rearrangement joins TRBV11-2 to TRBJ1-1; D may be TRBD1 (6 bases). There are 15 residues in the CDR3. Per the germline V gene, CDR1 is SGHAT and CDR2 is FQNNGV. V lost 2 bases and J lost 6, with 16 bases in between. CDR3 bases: TGTGCCAGCAGCTTACAACAGGGAGGGTTCCCTGAAGCTTTCTTT. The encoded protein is CASSLQQGGFPEAFF.

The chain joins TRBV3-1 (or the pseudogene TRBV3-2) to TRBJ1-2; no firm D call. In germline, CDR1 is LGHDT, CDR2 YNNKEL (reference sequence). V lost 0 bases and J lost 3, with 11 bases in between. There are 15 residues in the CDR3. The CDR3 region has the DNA TGTGCCAGCAGCCAAGATCCCGACATTTACTATGGCTACACCTTC. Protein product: CASSQDPDIYYGYTF.

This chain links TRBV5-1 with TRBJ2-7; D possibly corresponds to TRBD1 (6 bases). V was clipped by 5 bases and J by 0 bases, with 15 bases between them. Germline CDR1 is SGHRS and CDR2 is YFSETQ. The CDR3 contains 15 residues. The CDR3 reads CASRGQGYSSYEQYF. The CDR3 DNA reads TGCGCCAGCAGAGGCCAGGGGTACAGCTCCTACGAGCAGTACTTC.

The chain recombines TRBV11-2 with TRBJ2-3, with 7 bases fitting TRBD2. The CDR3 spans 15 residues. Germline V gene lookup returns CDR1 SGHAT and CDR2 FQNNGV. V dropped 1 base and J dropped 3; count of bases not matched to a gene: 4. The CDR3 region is CASSLGPGGTDTQYF. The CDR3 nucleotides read TGTGCCAGCAGCTTAGGTCCGGGGGGAACAGATACGCAGTATTTT.

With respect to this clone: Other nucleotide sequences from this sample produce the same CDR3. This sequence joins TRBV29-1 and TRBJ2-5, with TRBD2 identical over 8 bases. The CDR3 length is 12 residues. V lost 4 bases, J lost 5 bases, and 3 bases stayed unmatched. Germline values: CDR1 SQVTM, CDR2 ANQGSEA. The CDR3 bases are TGCAGCGTTGGACTAGCGCGGGAGACCCAGTACTTC. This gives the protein CSVGLARETQYF.

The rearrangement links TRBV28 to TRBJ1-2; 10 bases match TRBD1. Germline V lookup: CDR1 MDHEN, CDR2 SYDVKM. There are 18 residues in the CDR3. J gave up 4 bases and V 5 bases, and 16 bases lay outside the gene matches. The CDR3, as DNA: TGTGCCAGCAGTCCCGGCTCCGGACAGGGGGATATGCCCTATGGCTACACCTTC. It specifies CASSPGSGQGDMPYGYTF.

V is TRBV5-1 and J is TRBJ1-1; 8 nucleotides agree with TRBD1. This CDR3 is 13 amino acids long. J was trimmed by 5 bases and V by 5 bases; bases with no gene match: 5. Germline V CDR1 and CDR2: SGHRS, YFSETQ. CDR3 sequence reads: CASSSQGGTEAFF. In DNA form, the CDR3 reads TGCGCCAGCAGTTCACAGGGGGGGACTGAAGCTTTCTTT.